What follows describes a single T cell receptor (beta chain). The CDR3 sequence is 12 residues long. V was clipped by 6 bases and J by 14 bases, with 14 bases between them. CDR1 MDHEN and CDR2 SYDVKM come from the germline V gene. As handled by the study authors: Nucleated cell counts were estimated from reference gene primer amplification. Measured with immunoSEQ multiplex PCR; TCRdb has only the in-frame clones, and not every one. D and trimming come from the DNA, and the V and J calls and clone size come from that table. Of around 270,000 clones in the sample, roughly 86% were seen once. This sample is drawn from a study of blood T cell repertoires in COVID-19. Turning to the study itself: From the United States, Italy and Spain came samples of acute and convalescent COVID-19. The analysed material was cDNA or gDNA that came from T cells, B-cell-depleted T cells, or PBMCs.

Sequenced input: peripheral blood. This clonotype was sampled from a woman aged 45-65 years with acute or convalescent COVID-19. The V call is TRBV28, the J call TRBJ1-6; D call uncertain. The DNA for the CDR3 is TGTGCCAGCAGCCGAGAGGATTCGGCCCTCCACTTT. Protein: CASSREDSALHF.